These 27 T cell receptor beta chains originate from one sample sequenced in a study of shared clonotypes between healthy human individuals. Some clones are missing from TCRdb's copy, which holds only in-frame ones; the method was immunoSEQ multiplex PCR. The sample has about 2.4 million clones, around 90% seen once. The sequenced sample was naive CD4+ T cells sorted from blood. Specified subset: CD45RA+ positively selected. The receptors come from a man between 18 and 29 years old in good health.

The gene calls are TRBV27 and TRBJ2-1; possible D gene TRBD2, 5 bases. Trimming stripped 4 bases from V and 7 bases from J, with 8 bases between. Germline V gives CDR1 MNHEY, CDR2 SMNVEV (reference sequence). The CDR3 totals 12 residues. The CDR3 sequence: CASSSGLNEQFF. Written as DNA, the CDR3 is TGTGCCAGCAGTTCCGGACTTAATGAGCAGTTCTTC.

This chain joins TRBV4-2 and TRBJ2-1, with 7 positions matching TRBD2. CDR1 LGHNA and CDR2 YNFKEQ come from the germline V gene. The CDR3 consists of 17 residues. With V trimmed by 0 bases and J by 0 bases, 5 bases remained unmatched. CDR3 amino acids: CASSQDRLASSYNEQFF. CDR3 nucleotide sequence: TGTGCCAGCAGCCAAGATAGACTAGCTAGCTCCTACAATGAGCAGTTCTTC.

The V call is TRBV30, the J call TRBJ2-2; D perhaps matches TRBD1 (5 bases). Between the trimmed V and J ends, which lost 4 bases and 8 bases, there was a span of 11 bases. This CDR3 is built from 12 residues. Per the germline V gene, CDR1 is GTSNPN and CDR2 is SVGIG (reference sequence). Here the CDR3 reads CAWTRVIGELFF. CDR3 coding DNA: TGTGCCTGGACCAGGGTCATTGGGGAGCTGTTTTTT.

The CDR3 nucleotides read TGTGCCAGCAGTGGACAGGGGATCTCCTACAATGAGCAGTTCTTC. Its protein product is CASSGQGISYNEQFF. The V call is TRBV25-1, the J call TRBJ2-1, with 8 nucleotides matching TRBD1. The CDR3 length is 15 residues. Losses at the gene ends were 4 bases for V and 0 bases for J; bases not matched to a gene: 2. Germline CDR1 and CDR2: MGHDK and SYGVNS.

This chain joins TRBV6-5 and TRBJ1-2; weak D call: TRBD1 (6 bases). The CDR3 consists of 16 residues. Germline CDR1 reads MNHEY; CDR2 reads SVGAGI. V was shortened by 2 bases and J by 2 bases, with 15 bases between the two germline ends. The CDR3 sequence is CASSYIFGGANYGYTF. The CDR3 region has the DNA TGTGCCAGCAGTTACATTTTCGGGGGCGCCAACTATGGCTACACCTTC.

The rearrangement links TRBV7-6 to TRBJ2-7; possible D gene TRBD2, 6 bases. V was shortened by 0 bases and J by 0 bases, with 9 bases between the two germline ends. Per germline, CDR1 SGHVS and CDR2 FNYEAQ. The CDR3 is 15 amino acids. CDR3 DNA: TGTGCCAGCAGCTTAGCGCTGGGGGGCTCCTACGAGCAGTACTTC. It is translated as CASSLALGGSYEQYF.

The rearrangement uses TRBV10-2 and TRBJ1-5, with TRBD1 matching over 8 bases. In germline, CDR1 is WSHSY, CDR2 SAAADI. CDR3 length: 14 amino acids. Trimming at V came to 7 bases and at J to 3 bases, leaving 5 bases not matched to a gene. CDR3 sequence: CASMPGGYNQPQHF. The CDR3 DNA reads TGCGCCAGCATGCCAGGGGGCTACAATCAGCCCCAGCATTTT.

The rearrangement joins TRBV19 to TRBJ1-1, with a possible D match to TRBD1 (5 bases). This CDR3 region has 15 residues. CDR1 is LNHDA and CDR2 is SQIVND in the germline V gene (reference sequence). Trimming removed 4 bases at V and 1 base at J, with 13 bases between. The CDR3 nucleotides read TGTGCCAGTAGTACCCGGGGCAGGGAGAACACTGAAGCTTTCTTT. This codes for CASSTRGRENTEAFF.

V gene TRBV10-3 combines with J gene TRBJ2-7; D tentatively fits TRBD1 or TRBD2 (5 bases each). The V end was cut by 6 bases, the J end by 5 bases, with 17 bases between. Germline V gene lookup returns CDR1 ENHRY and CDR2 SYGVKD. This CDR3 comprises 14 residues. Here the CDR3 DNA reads TGTGCCATCAGGGAACCGGGACCCCAGGACGAGCAGTACTTC. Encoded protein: CAIREPGPQDEQYF.

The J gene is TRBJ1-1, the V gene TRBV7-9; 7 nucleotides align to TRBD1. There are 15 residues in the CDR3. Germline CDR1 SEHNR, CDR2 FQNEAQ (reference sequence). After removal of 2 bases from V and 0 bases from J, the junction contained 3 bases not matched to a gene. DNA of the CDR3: TGTGCCAGCAGCTTACCAGGGACAGTGAACACTGAAGCTTTCTTT. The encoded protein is CASSLPGTVNTEAFF. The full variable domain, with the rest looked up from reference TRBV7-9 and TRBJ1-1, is DTGVSQNPRHKITKRGQNVTFRCDPISEHNRLYWYRQTLGQGPEFLTYFQNEAQLEKSRLLSDRFSAERPKGSFSTLEIQRTEQGDSAMYLCASSLPGTVNTEAFFGQGTRLTVV.

The CDR3 sequence is CASSLPSGAAGSSYEQYF. The CDR3 DNA sequence: TGCGCCAGCAGCCTGCCCTCCGGGGCGGCGGGGAGCTCCTACGAGCAGTACTTC. This chain connects TRBV5-1 to TRBJ2-7; D possibly corresponds to TRBD2 (6 bases). The CDR3 runs 18 residues. V shed 4 bases and J shed 0 bases, with 23 bases lying between them. The germline V gene has CDR1 SGHRS and CDR2 YFSETQ.

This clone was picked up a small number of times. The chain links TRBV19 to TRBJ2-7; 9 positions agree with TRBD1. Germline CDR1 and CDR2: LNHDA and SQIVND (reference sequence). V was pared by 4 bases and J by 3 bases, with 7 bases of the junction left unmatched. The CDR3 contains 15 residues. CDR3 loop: CASSNSGQGSYEQYF. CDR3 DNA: TGTGCCAGTAGTAACTCGGGACAGGGAAGCTACGAGCAGTACTTC.

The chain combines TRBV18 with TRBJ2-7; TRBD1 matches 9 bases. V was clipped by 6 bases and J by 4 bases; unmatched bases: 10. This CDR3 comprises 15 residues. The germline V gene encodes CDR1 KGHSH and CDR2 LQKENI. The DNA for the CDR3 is TGTGCCAGCTCCATATCCGGGACAGGGATATACGAGCAGTACTTC. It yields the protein CASSISGTGIYEQYF.

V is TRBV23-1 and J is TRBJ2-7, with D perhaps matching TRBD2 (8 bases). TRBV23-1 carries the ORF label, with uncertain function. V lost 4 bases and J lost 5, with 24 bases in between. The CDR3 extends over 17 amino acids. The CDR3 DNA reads TGCGCCAGCAGTCCCCCCGGACAGGCGGGAGGTAGGGACGAGCAGTACTTC. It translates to CASSPPGQAGGRDEQYF.

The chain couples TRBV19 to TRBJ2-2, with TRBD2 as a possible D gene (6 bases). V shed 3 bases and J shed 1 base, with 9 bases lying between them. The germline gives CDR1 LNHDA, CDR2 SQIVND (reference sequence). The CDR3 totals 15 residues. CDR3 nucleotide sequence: TGTGCCAGTAGTATGGCAGCGGGGAACACCGGGGAGCTGTTTTTT. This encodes CASSMAAGNTGELFF.

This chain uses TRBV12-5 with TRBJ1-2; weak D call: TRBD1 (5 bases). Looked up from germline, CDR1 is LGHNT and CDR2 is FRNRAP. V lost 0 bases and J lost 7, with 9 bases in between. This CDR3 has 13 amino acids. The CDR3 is CASGLVSGFGYTF. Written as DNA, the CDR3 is TGTGCTAGTGGTTTGGTATCAGGGTTTGGCTACACCTTC. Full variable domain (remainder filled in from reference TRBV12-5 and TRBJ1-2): DARVTQTPRHKVTEMGQEVTMRCQPILGHNTVFWYRQTMMQGLELLAYFRNRAPLDDSGMPKDRFSAEMPDATLATLKIQPSEPRDSAVYFCASGLVSGFGYTFGSGTRLTVV.

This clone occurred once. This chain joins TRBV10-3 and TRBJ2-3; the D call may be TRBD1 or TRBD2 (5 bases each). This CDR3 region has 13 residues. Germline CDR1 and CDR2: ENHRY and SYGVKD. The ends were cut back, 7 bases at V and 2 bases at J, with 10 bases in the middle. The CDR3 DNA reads TGTGCCATCATGATGGGGGTCACAGATACGCAGTATTTT. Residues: CAIMMGVTDTQYF.

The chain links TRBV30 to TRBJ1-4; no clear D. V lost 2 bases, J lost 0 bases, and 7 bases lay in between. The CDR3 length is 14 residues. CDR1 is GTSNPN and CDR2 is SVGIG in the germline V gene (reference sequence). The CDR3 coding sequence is TGTGCCTGGAGTAACGGTGCAACTAATGAAAAACTGTTTTTT. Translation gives CAWSNGATNEKLFF.

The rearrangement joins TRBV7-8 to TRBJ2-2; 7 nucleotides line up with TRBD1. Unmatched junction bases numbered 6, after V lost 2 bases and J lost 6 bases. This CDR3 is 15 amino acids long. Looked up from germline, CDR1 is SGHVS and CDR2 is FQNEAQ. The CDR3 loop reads CASSLPTGTAGELFF. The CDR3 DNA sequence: TGTGCCAGCAGCTTACCCACAGGGACAGCCGGGGAGCTGTTTTTT.

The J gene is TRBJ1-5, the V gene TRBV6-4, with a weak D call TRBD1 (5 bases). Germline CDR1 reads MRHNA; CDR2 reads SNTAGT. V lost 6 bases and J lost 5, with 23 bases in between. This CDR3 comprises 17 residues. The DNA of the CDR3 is TGTGCCAGCAGAGCCTCCGGGACGGCGAACGATGATCAGCCCCAGCATTTT. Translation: CASRASGTANDDQPQHF.

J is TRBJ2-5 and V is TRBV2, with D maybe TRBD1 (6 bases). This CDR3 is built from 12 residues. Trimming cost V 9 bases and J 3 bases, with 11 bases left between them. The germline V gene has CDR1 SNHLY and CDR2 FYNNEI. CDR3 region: CASRTVEETQYF. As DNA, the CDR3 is TGTGCCAGTCGGACAGTAGAAGAGACCCAGTACTTC.

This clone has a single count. CDR3 residues: CASSAELAGRNNEQFF. CDR3 bases: TGCGCCAGCAGCGCAGAACTAGCGGGAAGAAACAATGAGCAGTTCTTC. The rearrangement uses TRBV5-1 and TRBJ2-1; TRBD2 matches at 10 bases. CDR3 length: 16 amino acids. Germline V CDR1 and CDR2: SGHRS, YFSETQ. Trimming at V came to 4 bases and at J to 5 bases, leaving 9 bases not matched to a gene.

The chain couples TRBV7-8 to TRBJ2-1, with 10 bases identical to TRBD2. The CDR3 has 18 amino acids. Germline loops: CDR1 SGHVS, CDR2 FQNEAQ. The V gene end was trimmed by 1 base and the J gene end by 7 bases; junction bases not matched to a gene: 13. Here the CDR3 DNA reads TGTGCCAGCAGCTTAGTAAGAGCGGGAGGGCCCCTTGGGAATGAGCAGTTCTTC. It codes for CASSLVRAGGPLGNEQFF.

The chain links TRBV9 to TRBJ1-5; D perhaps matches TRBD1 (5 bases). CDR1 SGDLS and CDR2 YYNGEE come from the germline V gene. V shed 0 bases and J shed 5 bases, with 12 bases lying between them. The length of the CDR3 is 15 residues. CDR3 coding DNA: TGTGCCAGCAGCGTAGTAGGGGAGCCTCATCAGCCCCAGCATTTT. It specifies CASSVVGEPHQPQHF.

Here the CDR3 DNA reads TGTGCCAGCAGCCTAGCGGGAGGGCTAAGCACAGATACGCAGTATTTT. Residues: CASSLAGGLSTDTQYF. This rearrangement joins TRBV6-6 to TRBJ2-3, with 12 bases lining up with TRBD2. The CDR3 runs to 16 residues. Per germline, CDR1 MNHNY and CDR2 SVGAGI (reference sequence). V trimming: 6 bases; J trimming: 0 bases; junction bases outside the gene matches: 4.

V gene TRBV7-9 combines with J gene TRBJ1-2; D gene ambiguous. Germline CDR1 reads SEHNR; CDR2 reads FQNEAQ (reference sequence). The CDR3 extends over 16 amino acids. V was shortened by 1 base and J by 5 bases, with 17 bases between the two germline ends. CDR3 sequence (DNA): TGTGCCAGCAGCTTAGAGGCAGTTCCCCAGAAGTATGGCTACACCTTC. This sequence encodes CASSLEAVPQKYGYTF.

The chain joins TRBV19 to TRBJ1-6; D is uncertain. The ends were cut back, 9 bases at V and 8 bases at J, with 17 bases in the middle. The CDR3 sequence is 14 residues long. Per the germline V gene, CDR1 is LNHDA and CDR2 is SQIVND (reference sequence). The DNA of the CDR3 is TGTGCCAGCAGCCCCCAGTCCCGGGATTCACCCCTCCACTTT. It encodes CASSPQSRDSPLHF.